A selection of T cell receptor beta chains follows, all from one sample in a study of blood T cell repertoires in COVID-19. Clones were read by immunoSEQ multiplex PCR, and TCRdb kept only the in-frame ones, dropping some. The sample has some 200,000 clones, about 78% seen once. Sample: peripheral blood. These receptors all come from a woman in her sixties or seventies with acute or convalescent COVID-19. CDR3s include the opening cysteine and the closing phenylalanine or tryptophan. Each record gives: D gene, clone size, V gene, J gene, CDR3 DNA, CDR3 protein. A D gene is named only where the DNA matches it firmly. Rows may omit the clone size; those that give it use once, few, many or a size class.

-	-	TRBV24-1	TRBJ1-4	TGTGCCACCAGTGAAAGGCGGGCTACTAATGAAAAACTGTTTTTT	CATSERRATNEKLFF
TRBD2	few	TRBV7-8	TRBJ2-1	TGTGCCAGCAGCGTCCTGCCGGGGGGCTCCTACAATGAGCAGTTCTTC	CASSVLPGGSYNEQFF
TRBD2	-	TRBV4-3	TRBJ2-3	TGCGCCAGCAGCCAATCCGGACGGGGACTAGCGGGGGGGCCCGCAGATACGCAGTATTTT	CASSQSGRGLAGGPADTQYF
-	-	TRBV11-2	TRBJ2-2	TGTGCCAGCAGCAGCCGTTACACCGGGGAGCTGTTTTTT	CASSSRYTGELFF
TRBD1	-	TRBV6-5	TRBJ1-1	TGTGCCAGCAGTCCGACAGGGTTCACTGAAGCTTTCTTT	CASSPTGFTEAFF
-	-	TRBV5-1	TRBJ2-3	TGCGCCAGCAGCTTGGCCGGTATGGGGGCGGGCACAGATACGCAGTATTTT	CASSLAGMGAGTDTQYF
TRBD1	once	TRBV7-2	TRBJ2-7	TGTGCCAGCAGCTCCTTCCGGGACAGACTCTACGAGCAGTACTTC	CASSSFRDRLYEQYF
-	few	TRBV18	TRBJ2-7	TGTGCCAGCTCACCACCGAGTTCAGGCCGGGGGGAGCAGTACTTC	CASSPPSSGRGEQYF
-	few	TRBV10-3	TRBJ1-5	TGTGCCATCAGTGAGGGAGTTGGGAATCAGCCCCAGCATTTT	CAISEGVGNQPQHF
TRBD1	-	TRBV25-1	TRBJ2-1	TGTGCCAGCAGTGTTCGACAGGGGTCCTACAATGAGCAGTTCTTC	CASSVRQGSYNEQFF
-	-	TRBV9	TRBJ2-6	TGTGCCAGCAGCCCATCTGGGGCCAACGTCCTGACTTTC	CASSPSGANVLTF
TRBD1	-	TRBV29-1	TRBJ1-2	TGCAGCGTTGAAGAAATACAGGGGGCGGCGAACTATGGCTACACCTTC	CSVEEIQGAANYGYTF
-	-	TRBV6-5	TRBJ1-2	TGTGCCAGCAGCCGAGGGGAGGGATTCAACTATGGCTACACCTTC	CASSRGEGFNYGYTF
TRBD2	-	TRBV6-5	TRBJ2-1	TGTGCCAGCCCGAGCGGGGGGGCGGGTGAGCAGTTCTTC	CASPSGGAGEQFF
-	once	TRBV6-5	TRBJ2-5	TGTGCCAGCAGACGACAGGAGCGGGAGACCCAGTACTTC	CASRRQERETQYF
TRBD1	once	TRBV5-6	TRBJ1-4	TGTGCCAGCAGCCGTAGGCGGACAGGCCGAGCTAATGAAAAACTGTTTTTT	CASSRRRTGRANEKLFF
-	-	TRBV2	TRBJ2-3	TGTGCCAGCAAATCTGGGTCGATGGTCGAGGGCCCCACAGATACGCAGTATTTT	CASKSGSMVEGPTDTQYF
TRBD1	-	TRBV6-1	TRBJ2-4	TGTGCCAGCAGTGAAAGGACAGGGCTGATAGCCAAAAACATTCAGTACTTC	CASSERTGLIAKNIQYF
-	-	TRBV21-1	TRBJ1-5	TGTGCCAGCAGCAAAGCCTCCGAAGGGGAGGGCAATCAGCCCCAGCATTTT	CASSKASEGEGNQPQHF
TRBD2	-	TRBV2	TRBJ2-5	TGTGCCAGCAGTGAGCGACTAGCGGGGGGGCCGAAAGAGACCCAGTACTTC	CASSERLAGGPKETQYF
-	-	TRBV6-5	TRBJ2-5	TGTGCCAGCAGTTACGCGGGAACCGGGACCCAGTACTTC	CASSYAGTGTQYF
TRBD1	once	TRBV7-2	TRBJ2-2	TGTGCCAGCAGCTTAGGGGGGACAGTCTACACCGGGGAGCTGTTTTTT	CASSLGGTVYTGELFF
-	-	TRBV9	TRBJ1-4	TGTGCCAGCAGCGTAGGGCCCCCAGAGGCTAATGAAAAACTGTTTTTT	CASSVGPPEANEKLFF
-	-	TRBV6-5	TRBJ2-5	TGTGCCAGCAGTTACTCGACTAGACAAGAGACCCAGTACTTC	CASSYSTRQETQYF
-	-	TRBV30	TRBJ2-2	TGTGCCTGGAGTGTCCGTCTAGCCGGGGAGCTGTTTTTT	CAWSVRLAGELFF
-	-	TRBV5-1	TRBJ2-6	TGCGCCAGCAGCTTGGTGTTGTCAGGGGATCGCCAAAAGAGCTCTGGGGCCAACGTCCTGACTTTC	CASSLVLSGDRQKSSGANVLTF
-	-	TRBV25-1	TRBJ2-2	TGTGCCAGCAGTGAGGCGGGAAAGAACACCGGGGAGCTGTTTTTT	CASSEAGKNTGELFF
-	few	TRBV7-2	TRBJ2-1	TGTGCCAGCAGCTATGAGGGTTACAATGAGCAGTTCTTC	CASSYEGYNEQFF
TRBD1	few	TRBV30	TRBJ1-6	TGTGCCTGGAGCCGACAGGGGCGTTCACCCCTCCACTTT	CAWSRQGRSPLHF
-	-	TRBV11-1	TRBJ2-3	TGTGCCAGCAGCTTAGTATCCCCCACAGATACGCAGTATTTT	CASSLVSPTDTQYF
-	-	TRBV5-8	TRBJ1-5	TGTGCCAGCAGTCCTCTTAGGGGGCAGCCCCAGCATTTT	CASSPLRGQPQHF
TRBD2	-	TRBV11-2	TRBJ2-1	TGTGCCAGCAGCCTGGGGACTAGCGGGGGGAATGAGCAGTTCTTC	CASSLGTSGGNEQFF
-	-	TRBV5-4	TRBJ2-1	TGTGCCAGCAGCTTAGGGGGAAGCTCCTACAATGAGCAGTTCTTC	CASSLGGSSYNEQFF
-	-	TRBV25-1	TRBJ2-5	TGTGCCAGCAGTACGACAGGTGCGGAGACCCAGTACTTC	CASSTTGAETQYF
TRBD2	-	TRBV5-1	TRBJ2-7	TGCGCCAGCAGCTTGGTAGGGGGACTAGCGGGGCCCGAGCAGTACTTC	CASSLVGGLAGPEQYF
TRBD1	-	TRBV28	TRBJ1-2	TGTGCCAGCAGGACAGGGATGGACGGCTACACCTTC	CASRTGMDGYTF
TRBD2	-	TRBV11-2	TRBJ2-2	TGTGCCAGCAGCGGCGGACTAGCGGGGGGGCTCGGGGAGCTGTTTTTT	CASSGGLAGGLGELFF
-	-	TRBV3-1/TRBV3-2	TRBJ2-3	TGTGCCAGCAGCCACAGGGATACGCAGTATTTT	CASSHRDTQYF
TRBD2	-	TRBV5-6	TRBJ2-5	TGTGCCAGCAGCGGCGGGGGGGCCGGAGAGACCCAGTACTTC	CASSGGGAGETQYF
TRBD2	few	TRBV6-2/TRBV6-3	TRBJ2-3	TGTGCCAGCAGTACCCCCGTCGGCGGGGGGGCCGCAGATACGCAGTATTTT	CASSTPVGGGAADTQYF
TRBD2	-	TRBV10-3	TRBJ2-2	TGTGCCATCAGTGAGTCCAGCGGGGGAACCACCGGGGAGCTGTTTTTT	CAISESSGGTTGELFF
-	-	TRBV7-2	TRBJ2-3	TGTGCCAGCAGCTTAATCCCCAACGGGGGAGGAGATACGCAGTATTTT	CASSLIPNGGGDTQYF
-	-	TRBV30	TRBJ1-4	TGTGCCGGCCATGACGCCACGGGGGAAAAACTGTTTTTT	CAGHDATGEKLFF
TRBD1	-	TRBV7-9	TRBJ1-2	TGTGCCAGCAGCTTAGACTACAGGGGCGGCTACACCTTC	CASSLDYRGGYTF
-	-	TRBV18	TRBJ1-1	TGTGCCAGCTCAGGAGGGGTTCCGGGCACTGAAGCTTTCTTT	CASSGGVPGTEAFF
-	-	TRBV18	TRBJ1-1	TGTGCCAGCTCTCACGGGGAAAACACTGAAGCTTTCTTT	CASSHGENTEAFF
-	-	TRBV7-2	TRBJ2-2	TGTGCCAGCAGCTCCCGAGGGGGGGGGCCTGGGGAGCTGTTTTTT	CASSSRGGGPGELFF
TRBD1	-	TRBV29-1	TRBJ2-5	TGCAGCGTTGGACAGGGGTCAGAGACCCAGTACTTC	CSVGQGSETQYF
-	-	TRBV2	TRBJ2-7	TGTGCCAGCAAGGGACTCACCCCCGGGGAGCAGTACTTC	CASKGLTPGEQYF
TRBD2	-	TRBV7-8	TRBJ2-2	TGTGCCAGTCCGACTAGCGGGACGCCCTACACCGGGGAGCTGTTTTTT	CASPTSGTPYTGELFF
TRBD2	-	TRBV10-3	TRBJ2-7	TGTGCCATCAGTGCCGGACTAGCGGGGGCCTACGAGCAGTACTTC	CAISAGLAGAYEQYF
-	-	TRBV12-3/TRBV12-4	TRBJ2-1	TGTGCCAGCAGTTTTAGCGGTCTTGAGCAGTTCTTC	CASSFSGLEQFF
TRBD1	-	TRBV5-1	TRBJ2-2	TGCGCCAGCAGCACGGGACAGCCAGGATTCACGAACACCGGGGAGCTGTTTTTT	CASSTGQPGFTNTGELFF
-	-	TRBV5-6	TRBJ1-2	TGTGCCAGCAGCTTGTACTCAGGGCTTGGTGGCTACACCTTC	CASSLYSGLGGYTF
-	-	TRBV9	TRBJ2-1	TGTGCCAGCAGCGTTGGCGGGGTGAATTACAATGAGCAGTTCTTC	CASSVGGVNYNEQFF
-	-	TRBV14	TRBJ1-2	TGTGCCAGCAGCCAAGGCAGGGACTATGGCTACACCTTC	CASSQGRDYGYTF
-	-	TRBV27	TRBJ1-6	TGTGCCAGCAGTTTTGGGCAGAACCCTTCACCCCTCCACTTT	CASSFGQNPSPLHF
-	-	TRBV2	TRBJ1-2	TGTGCCAGCAGTCGGGAGGATCACTATGGCTACACCTTC	CASSREDHYGYTF
TRBD1	-	TRBV10-2	TRBJ2-3	TGCGCCAGCCTAAGGAAGGACAGGGTCCTAGATACGCAGTATTTT	CASLRKDRVLDTQYF
TRBD1	-	TRBV5-8	TRBJ2-5	TGTGCCAGCAGCTCCCGACCGGGACAGAGGCTAAATCAAGAGACCCAGTACTTC	CASSSRPGQRLNQETQYF